These 9 T cell receptor beta chains originate from one sample sequenced in a study of shared clonotypes between healthy human individuals. Libraries were prepared by immunoSEQ multiplex PCR; TCRdb keeps only in-frame clonotypes and omits some of them. The data contain over 2,000,000 clones, 80% to 95% of them seen just once; the ten biggest clones take up under 2%. Naivety among CD8 cells was defined by CD45RO negativity and positive CCR7 selection, thereby excluding terminally differentiated effector memory CD45RA+ cells. The sequencing input was naive CD8+ T cells from PBMCs. These receptors were collected from a man younger than 35 in good health. Some clones in this sample may be carry-over from other donors' samples.

Note on this clone: Other DNA sequences in the same sample also yield this CDR3. V usage is TRBV7-9 and J usage is TRBJ2-7, with D perhaps TRBD1 (6 bases). This CDR3 spans 14 amino acids. Germline CDR1 reads SEHNR; CDR2 reads FQNEAQ (reference sequence). V was shortened by 2 bases and J by 3 bases, with 11 bases between the two germline ends. In DNA form, the CDR3 reads TGTGCCAGCAGCTTAAGCGACAGGAGCTACGAGCAGTACTTC. Translating gives CASSLSDRSYEQYF.

The J gene is TRBJ1-3, the V gene TRBV28; D not resolved. Germline V gene lookup returns CDR1 MDHEN and CDR2 SYDVKM. The length of the CDR3 is 13 residues. V was shortened by 5 bases and J by 4 bases, with 9 bases between the two germline ends. The CDR3 here is CASSTGKGNTIYF. The DNA for the CDR3 is TGTGCCAGCAGTACCGGGAAGGGAAACACCATATATTTT.

This sequence joins TRBV7-9 and TRBJ2-7; 13 bases are shared with TRBD2. Germline V gene lookup returns CDR1 SEHNR and CDR2 FQNEAQ (reference sequence). Trimming cost V 5 bases and J 2 bases; bases outside gene matches: 6. The CDR3 contains 16 residues. The CDR3 nucleotides read TGTGCCAGCAGCCACCCACTAGCGGGAGGGACCTACGAGCAGTACTTC. This codes for CASSHPLAGGTYEQYF.

V is TRBV7-6 and J is TRBJ2-7, with D possibly TRBD1 on 6 matching bases. The CDR3 consists of 16 residues. The V end was cut by 0 bases, the J end by 0 bases, with 12 bases between. Germline CDR1 reads SGHVS; CDR2 reads FNYEAQ. The CDR3 loop reads CASSLALGQSSYEQYF. For the CDR3, the DNA is TGTGCCAGCAGCTTAGCGCTCGGACAGTCCTCCTACGAGCAGTACTTC.

The chain recombines TRBV27 with TRBJ1-6; D not certain. The germline V and J ends were trimmed by 3 bases and 9 bases, with 6 bases remaining between them. CDR3 length equals 12 residues. Per germline, CDR1 MNHEY and CDR2 SMNVEV (reference sequence). The CDR3: CASSFLASPLHF. The CDR3 DNA follows: TGTGCCAGCAGTTTTCTGGCTTCACCCCTCCACTTT.

V and J are TRBV7-2 and TRBJ2-1; D is unclear. The CDR3 is 12 amino acids. V lost 1 base, J lost 12 bases, and 10 bases lay in between. Germline CDR1 reads SGHTA; CDR2 reads FQGNSA. CDR3 sequence reads: CASSLDGVLQFF. DNA for the CDR3: TGTGCCAGCAGCTTAGATGGGGTATTGCAGTTCTTC.

V is TRBV7-9 and J is TRBJ2-7; 8 bases line up with TRBD1. J gave up 0 bases and V 3 bases, and 4 bases lay outside the gene matches. In germline, CDR1 is SEHNR, CDR2 FQNEAQ (reference sequence). CDR3 length equals 15 residues. The DNA of the CDR3 is TGTGCCAGCAGCTTTCGTACAGGGGGCTCCTACGAGCAGTACTTC. Translated: CASSFRTGGSYEQYF.

This clone was recorded once. This chain uses TRBV7-9 with TRBJ2-7, with a weak D call TRBD2 (6 bases). Germline V gene data show CDR1 as SEHNR and CDR2 as FQNEAQ (reference sequence). V lost 5 bases, J lost 5 bases, and 22 bases lay in between. The CDR3 spans 16 residues. CDR3 residues: CASSESNGGGNHEQYF. The CDR3 DNA is TGTGCCAGCAGCGAAAGTAATGGGGGAGGTAACCACGAGCAGTACTTC.

The chain employs TRBV7-9 and TRBJ2-7; 9 positions match TRBD2. CDR3 size: 15 residues. Germline trimming cut 3 bases from V and 3 bases from J; bases unmatched to any gene: 6. The V gene's germline CDR1 is SEHNR and CDR2 FQNEAQ (reference sequence). The DNA for the CDR3 is TGTGCCAGCAGCTTCCTAGCGGGGCCGCTCTACGAGCAGTACTTC. As protein: CASSFLAGPLYEQYF.